These 15 T cell receptor beta chains were sequenced from one sample in a study of T cells after yellow fever vaccination (dated by TCRdb to about 2019). The treatment or condition label for this specimen denotes: live attenuated yellow fever vaccine strain. The library came from 5' RACE. Sequencing used an Illumina NovaSeq 6000. Clones were called with MiXCR by TCRdb after fastp trimmed the public reads at Q25, and only in-frame beta chains were retained. Under each unique CDR3 protein, matching rows form one entry showing the most common genes and DNA. A total of over 300,000 distinct CDR3 sequences appear in this sample, 3.6% of them only once. The ten most abundant clones make up about a quarter of the sample. The source was PBMCs, collected on the day of the yellow fever booster vaccination. The receptor source for this set is a man aged 18 to 29 who received the YFV17D yellow fever vaccine.

This clonotype has at least ten counts. The chain joins TRBV3-1 to TRBJ2-3; 7 bases are a match to TRBD2. V lost 4 bases and J lost 4; bases outside the gene matches: 2. The CDR3 runs to 13 residues. Germline V lookup: CDR1 LGHDT, CDR2 YNNKEL (reference sequence). The CDR3 sequence: CASSRSGADTQYF. DNA for the CDR3: TGTGCCAGCAGCCGAAGCGGGGCAGATACGCAGTATTTT.

This clonotype was picked up many times. The chain recombines TRBV10-3 with TRBJ2-3, with 13 positions matching TRBD2. J was trimmed by 5 bases and V by 0 bases; bases with no gene match: 5. Germline V CDR1 and CDR2: ENHRY, SYGVKD. This CDR3 is 17 amino acids long. The CDR3 nucleotides read TGTGCCATCAGTGAGTCGCGGACTAGCGGGGGCAAAGATACGCAGTATTTT. Amino acid sequence: CAISESRTSGGKDTQYF.

This clonotype has ten or more counts. The chain has TRBV7-2 and TRBJ1-2, with TRBD1 as a possible D gene (6 bases). Trimming cost V 1 base and J 0 bases, with 15 bases left between them. The CDR3 has 17 amino acids. CDR1 and CDR2 from the germline V gene are SGHTA and FQGNSA. Written as DNA, the CDR3 is TGTGCCAGCAGCTTAGAAGGGCCAGGGGCCTCTAACTATGGCTACACCTTC. Protein product: CASSLEGPGASNYGYTF.

The chain recombines TRBV4-1 with TRBJ2-7, with 8 bases identical to TRBD2. Germline loops: CDR1 MGHRA, CDR2 YSYEKL. V was clipped by 1 base and J by 3 bases; unmatched bases: 5. The CDR3 length is 15 residues. The CDR3 coding sequence is TGCGCCAGCAGCCAAGTCCCGGGAGGGGACTACGAGCAGTACTTC. Its translation: CASSQVPGGDYEQYF.

The chain links TRBV4-1 to TRBJ2-7; 7 bases fit TRBD1. With 3 bases clipped from V and 4 bases from J, the junction kept 9 bases outside the gene matches. There are 15 residues in the CDR3. CDR1 and CDR2 from the germline V gene are MGHRA and YSYEKL. CDR3 nucleotide sequence: TGCGCCAGCAGCCAGGAGACAGGGTTTGGGTACGAGCAGTACGTC. Encoded protein: CASSQETGFGYEQYV.

This clonotype was seen many times. The V and J genes are TRBV2 and TRBJ2-6; TRBD1 matches 7 bases. The CDR3 length is 15 residues. V lost 4 bases to trimming and J lost 0 bases; unmatched junction nucleotides: 0. Germline loops: CDR1 SNHLY, CDR2 FYNNEI. In DNA, the CDR3 is TGTGCCAGCAGTGCAGGGGGCTCTGGGGCCAACGTCCTGACTTTC. The encoded protein is CASSAGGSGANVLTF.

This clonotype was counted a few times. V and J are TRBV7-2 and TRBJ1-1; possibly TRBD1 for D (5 bases). Germline CDR1 and CDR2: SGHTA and FQGNSA. V lost 1 base and J 11 bases, leaving 20 bases between the germline ends. The CDR3 length is 15 residues. The CDR3 DNA reads TGTGCCAGCAGCTTAGTGGGGGGGAGAGGGATCCGGGCTTTCTTT. Translation: CASSLVGGRGIRAFF.

This clonotype was found a few times. The chain has TRBV12-5 and TRBJ2-7; TRBD1 matches at 9 bases. This CDR3 comprises 15 residues. The germline V gene has CDR1 LGHNT and CDR2 FRNRAP. With 6 bases clipped from V and 6 bases from J, the junction kept 12 bases outside the gene matches. Here the CDR3 reads CASGSRDRDRGEQYV. The DNA for the CDR3 is TGTGCTAGTGGCAGTAGGGACAGGGATAGAGGCGAGCAGTACGTC.

This clonotype was found many times. The rearrangement links TRBV10-3 to TRBJ2-7; the D is unclear. The CDR3 consists of 11 residues. Germline CDR1 is ENHRY and CDR2 is SYGVKD. With 8 bases removed from V and 2 bases from J, the gap between germline ends came to 7 bases. CDR3 in amino acids: CAIGVAYEQYF. As DNA, the CDR3 is TGTGCCATCGGAGTCGCCTACGAGCAGTACTTC.

This clonotype was observed many times. This chain uses TRBV5-1 with TRBJ2-7, with 9 bases identical to TRBD1. V dropped 2 bases and J dropped 3; count of bases not matched to a gene: 9. The germline V gene has CDR1 SGHRS and CDR2 YFSETQ. The CDR3 extends over 16 amino acids. CDR3 region: CASSFEQGAVIYEQYF. The CDR3 nucleotides are TGCGCCAGCAGCTTCGAACAGGGGGCAGTTATCTACGAGCAGTACTTC.

In its sample, this clonotype was seen a few times. The J gene is TRBJ1-5, the V gene TRBV10-3; 7 positions match TRBD1. Germline CDR1 and CDR2: ENHRY and SYGVKD. The CDR3 runs 15 residues. The trim removed 2 bases at V and 5 bases at J, leaving 6 bases unmatched. The DNA of the CDR3 is TGTGCCATCAGTGAGGACAGGGTAAGGGATCAGCCCCAGCATTTT. It codes for CAISEDRVRDQPQHF.

This clonotype was observed a handful of times. The gene calls are TRBV29-1 and TRBJ2-6; D perhaps matches TRBD2 (6 bases). The CDR3 has 19 residues. CDR1 and CDR2 from the germline V gene are SQVTM and ANQGSEA. The V gene lost 0 bases and the J gene lost 0 bases, with 18 bases spanning the gap. Here the CDR3 reads CSVEEEWADGSSGANVLTF. DNA for the CDR3: TGCAGCGTTGAAGAAGAATGGGCCGACGGGAGCTCTGGGGCCAACGTCCTGACTTTC. The whole variable domain, filled in from reference TRBV29-1 and TRBJ2-6, reads SAVISQKPSRDICQRGTSLTIQCQVDSQVTMMFWYRQQPGQSLTLIATANQGSEATYESGFVIDKFPISRPNLTFSTLTVSNMSPEDSSIYLCSVEEEWADGSSGANVLTFGAGSRLTVL.

This clonotype came up a few times. V and J are TRBV10-3 and TRBJ2-1, with a possible D match to TRBD1 (5 bases). The CDR3 is 15 amino acids. V shed 6 bases and J shed 3 bases, with 15 bases lying between them. Germline CDR1 and CDR2: ENHRY and SYGVKD. The CDR3 protein is CAIRHAVQGYNEQFF. The CDR3 DNA is TGTGCCATCAGGCACGCCGTCCAGGGCTACAATGAGCAGTTCTTC.

This clonotype appeared many times. This chain links TRBV12-3 or TRBV12-4 with TRBJ2-5; D is unclear. This CDR3 region has 12 residues. Trimming took 5 bases from V and 5 from J, leaving 9 bases between them. For the CDR3, the DNA is TGTGCCAGCAGTAGTAGGGCCGAGACCCAGTACTTC. Amino acids: CASSSRAETQYF.

In this sample, this clonotype turned up many times. The chain is built from TRBV29-1 and TRBJ1-2, with D maybe TRBD1 (5 bases). There are 14 residues in the CDR3. The germline V and J ends were trimmed by 3 bases and 4 bases, with 15 bases remaining between them. Germline CDR1 is SQVTM and CDR2 is ANQGSEA. As DNA, the CDR3 is TGCAGCGTTGACAGGGTCACCGCAGGCTATGGCTACACCTTC. It specifies CSVDRVTAGYGYTF.